One sample yielded the 32 T cell receptor beta chains listed below, sequenced in a study of shared clonotypes between healthy human individuals. Assay: immunoSEQ multiplex PCR; the TCRdb copy retains only in-frame clones and omits some. The sample lists about 1,900,000 clones, less than 95% occurring once. As defined, naive CD8 cells were CD45RO-negative and positively selected for CCR7, with terminally differentiated effector memory CD45RA+ cells excluded. The sample consisted of naive CD8+ T cells sorted from blood. These receptors were collected from a man younger than 35 in good health.

This chain uses TRBV21-1 with TRBJ2-7. TRBV21-1 is a known pseudogene. This CDR3 is 15 amino acids long. CDR3 DNA sequence: TGTGCCAGCAGCGCTGGGACCGAAAGCTCCTACGAGCAGTACTTC. Protein product: CASSAGTESSYEQYF.

The chain combines TRBV4-3 with TRBJ2-4, with TRBD1 matching 10 bases. After removal of 0 bases from V and 2 bases from J, the junction contained 4 bases not matched to a gene. CDR1 LGHNA and CDR2 YSLEER come from the germline V gene. The CDR3 loop spans 17 amino acids. The CDR3 bases are TGCGCCAGCAGCCAAGATTGGGACAGGGGCCCCAAAAACATTCAGTACTTC. Amino acid sequence: CASSQDWDRGPKNIQYF.

CDR3: CASSPRGGSTDTQYF. The CDR3 DNA sequence: TGTGCCAGCAGCCCCCGGGGCGGAAGCACAGATACGCAGTATTTT. V gene TRBV5-6 combines with J gene TRBJ2-3; perhaps D is TRBD1 or TRBD2 (5 bases each). This CDR3 contains 15 residues. V was trimmed by 4 bases and J by 0 bases, leaving 12 bases between them. The germline V gene has CDR1 SGHDT and CDR2 YYEEEE.

The chain carries TRBV13 and TRBJ2-7; 9 nucleotides agree with TRBD2. Germline V CDR1 and CDR2: PRHDT, FYEKMQ (reference sequence). The V and J ends lost 3 bases and 5 bases, in that order; junction bases with no gene match: 5. CDR3 size: 14 residues. The CDR3 loop is CASSFEAGGHEQYF. The DNA for the CDR3 is TGTGCCAGCAGCTTCGAAGCGGGAGGCCACGAGCAGTACTTC.

This clone was picked up one time. The chain is built from TRBV6-6 and TRBJ2-5, with D possibly being TRBD2 (6 bases). Deletions cut 11 bases from V and 8 bases from J, with 21 bases between. CDR1 and CDR2 from the germline V gene are MNHNY and SVGAGI (reference sequence). The CDR3 is 13 amino acids. The CDR3 region has the DNA TGTGCCTCCTTCGACGGGGGAACGGACACCCAGTACTTC. It translates to CASFDGGTDTQYF.

This chain connects TRBV6-1 to TRBJ2-7; TRBD1 aligns across 12 bases. Germline trimming cut 11 bases from V and 4 bases from J; bases unmatched to any gene: 6. Germline V gene data show CDR1 as MNHNS and CDR2 as SASEGT. CDR3 length: 13 residues. The DNA of the CDR3 is TGTGCCGGGGGGACAGGGGGCGGTTACGAGCAGTACTTC. Its protein product is CAGGTGGGYEQYF.

This chain links TRBV6-5 with TRBJ2-3, with TRBD2 identical over 11 bases. The CDR3 is 16 amino acids. Germline assignment: CDR1 MNHEY and CDR2 SVGAGI. Unmatched junction bases numbered 7, after V lost 2 bases and J lost 6 bases. The CDR3 protein is CASSYGTSGVGDTQYF. The CDR3 coding sequence is TGTGCCAGCAGTTACGGGACTAGCGGAGTGGGGGATACGCAGTATTTT.

This rearrangement joins TRBV5-6 to TRBJ2-3, with unresolved D. Germline CDR1 reads SGHDT; CDR2 reads YYEEEE. The CDR3 is 18 residues long. Trimming took 0 bases from V and 0 from J, leaving 17 bases between them. This chain's CDR3 is CASSLDSETPYSTDTQYF. The CDR3 DNA reads TGTGCCAGCAGCTTGGACTCAGAAACACCCTATAGCACAGATACGCAGTATTTT.

The gene calls are TRBV11-2 and TRBJ1-6; D uncertain. Germline V gene lookup returns CDR1 SGHAT and CDR2 FQNNGV. This CDR3 spans 15 amino acids. The V end lost 1 base, the J end lost 8 bases, and 12 bases lay between the germline ends. This CDR3 reads CASSLGGSFDSPLHF. The CDR3 bases are TGTGCCAGCAGCTTAGGAGGGAGCTTTGATTCACCCCTCCACTTT.

The chain is built from TRBV27 and TRBJ2-1; perhaps TRBD2 as D (6 bases). CDR1 and CDR2 (germline): MNHEY, SMNVEV (reference sequence). The CDR3 is 15 residues long. With 5 bases removed from V and 2 bases from J, the gap between germline ends came to 13 bases. In nucleotides, the CDR3 is TGTGCCAGCAGTGATCTCGGGAGCGCCTACAATGAGCAGTTCTTC. As protein: CASSDLGSAYNEQFF.

The rearrangement uses TRBV5-1 and TRBJ2-1, with D tentatively TRBD1 or TRBD2 (5 bases each). The CDR3 runs 13 residues. The V end was cut by 5 bases, the J end by 1 base, with 7 bases between. The germline CDR1 and CDR2 sequences are SGHRS and YFSETQ. In DNA form, the CDR3 reads TGCGCCAGCAGGGGGGAATCCTACAATGAGCAGTTCTTC. This codes for CASRGESYNEQFF. The whole variable domain, remainder taken from reference TRBV5-1 and TRBJ2-1, is KAGVTQTPRYLIKTRGQQVTLSCSPISGHRSVSWYQQTPGQGLQFLFEYFSETQRNKGNFPGRFSGRQFSNSRSEMNVSTLELGDSALYLCASRGESYNEQFFGPGTRLTVL.

This chain connects TRBV27 to TRBJ1-3; TRBD1 might be the D (5 bases). The CDR3 contains 18 residues. Per germline, CDR1 MNHEY and CDR2 SMNVEV (reference sequence). The germline V and J ends were trimmed by 2 bases and 0 bases, with 17 bases remaining between them. The CDR3 here is CASSLMDAAGSSGNTIYF. CDR3 in DNA: TGTGCCAGCAGTTTAATGGACGCGGCAGGGAGCTCTGGAAACACCATATATTTT.

This clone was observed a single time. The chain uses TRBV19 and TRBJ2-7; 8 bases are shared with TRBD1. V was clipped by 0 bases and J by 1 base; unmatched bases: 5. From germline, CDR1 is LNHDA and CDR2 SQIVND (reference sequence). The CDR3 is made up of 16 amino acids. The CDR3 sequence: CASSIDYRGSSYEQYF. Written as DNA, the CDR3 is TGTGCCAGTAGTATAGATTACAGGGGGTCATCCTACGAGCAGTACTTC.

Regarding this clone: Distinct nucleotide sequences in the sample also encode this CDR3. The chain uses TRBV28 and TRBJ2-7; D is undetermined. V shed 6 bases and J shed 4 bases, with 7 bases lying between them. Looked up from germline, CDR1 is MDHEN and CDR2 is SYDVKM. The CDR3 is 11 residues long. The CDR3 spells CASSHSYEQYF. The CDR3 DNA reads TGTGCCAGCAGCCACTCGTACGAGCAGTACTTC. Full variable domain (outside the CDR3, taken from reference TRBV28 and TRBJ2-7): DVKVTQSSRYLVKRTGEKVFLECVQDMDHENMFWYRQDPGLGLRLIYFSYDVKMKEKGDIPEGYSVSREKKERFSLILESASTNQTSMYLCASSHSYEQYFGPGTRLTVT.

The gene calls are TRBV25-1 and TRBJ1-2, with D unresolved. Germline CDR1 is MGHDK and CDR2 is SYGVNS. Trimming stripped 5 bases from V and 6 bases from J, with 13 bases between. There are 13 residues in the CDR3. This CDR3 is CASSRGSSDGYTF. The CDR3 bases are TGTGCCAGCAGTCGAGGGTCCTCTGATGGCTACACCTTC.

This chain uses TRBV19 with TRBJ2-1; TRBD1 agrees at 10 bases. V lost 8 bases and J lost 4; bases outside the gene matches: 2. The CDR3 extends over 13 amino acids. Per germline, CDR1 LNHDA and CDR2 SQIVND (reference sequence). CDR3 residues: CASRQGAYNEQFF. CDR3 nucleotide sequence: TGTGCCAGTCGACAGGGGGCTTACAATGAGCAGTTCTTC.

The J gene is TRBJ1-6, the V gene TRBV10-2, with a possible D match to TRBD1 (5 bases). This CDR3 spans 14 amino acids. V lost 7 bases, J lost 1 base, and 8 bases lay in between. In germline, CDR1 is WSHSY, CDR2 SAAADI. This CDR3 reads CASTAGSYNSPLHF. The CDR3 region has the DNA TGCGCCAGCACCGCAGGGTCCTATAATTCACCCCTCCACTTT.

This clone appeared once. The chain employs TRBV4-1 and TRBJ1-2; 9 bases align to TRBD1. V gave up 0 bases and J gave up 4 bases; unmatched junction bases: 9. This CDR3 comprises 17 residues. CDR1 is MGHRA and CDR2 is YSYEKL in the germline V gene. CDR3 loop: CASSQDPGTGPLYGYTF. The DNA for the CDR3 is TGCGCCAGCAGCCAAGATCCGGGGACAGGGCCCCTCTATGGCTACACCTTC.

The V gene is TRBV28, the J gene TRBJ1-1; 9 nucleotides line up with TRBD1. V shed 5 bases, J shed 11 bases, and the junction held 12 bases outside the gene matches. This CDR3 contains 14 residues. CDR1 is MDHEN, CDR2 SYDVKM, per germline. Written as DNA, the CDR3 is TGTGCCAGCAGTGCTTTGACAGGGGGATTGAAGGCTTTCTTT. Residues: CASSALTGGLKAFF.

The chain links TRBV13 to TRBJ1-2; TRBD1 agrees at 7 bases. With V trimmed by 2 bases and J by 8 bases, 8 bases remained unmatched. CDR3 size: 14 residues. The V gene's germline CDR1 is PRHDT and CDR2 FYEKMQ (reference sequence). The CDR3 DNA follows: TGTGCCAGCAGCTTACAGGGGGAGCGAGGCGGCTACACCTTC. Its protein product is CASSLQGERGGYTF.

The chain joins TRBV6-5 to TRBJ2-5, with D hard to call. The CDR3 consists of 14 residues. V dropped 0 bases and J dropped 0 bases, with 5 bases sitting between them. Per the germline V gene, CDR1 is MNHEY and CDR2 is SVGAGI. The CDR3 loop is CASSYSGNQETQYF. CDR3 DNA sequence: TGTGCCAGCAGTTACTCAGGCAACCAAGAGACCCAGTACTTC.

This rearrangement joins TRBV5-1 to TRBJ2-7; the match to TRBD1 covers 7 bases. J lost 2 bases, V lost 2 bases, and 4 bases had no gene match. Germline V gene lookup returns CDR1 SGHRS and CDR2 YFSETQ. CDR3 length: 14 amino acids. The CDR3 nucleotides read TGCGCCAGCAGCTTCGCGACAGGGACCTACGAGCAGTACTTC. It is translated as CASSFATGTYEQYF.

This clone has only a few counts. This same CDR3 is encoded by further DNA sequences in the sample. The chain links TRBV28 to TRBJ2-7; possible D gene TRBD2, 5 bases. Germline V gene sequence: CDR1 MDHEN, CDR2 SYDVKM. The CDR3 totals 13 residues. V lost 3 bases and J 1 base, leaving 7 bases between the germline ends. The CDR3 is CASSFRGSYEQYF. CDR3 nucleotide sequence: TGTGCCAGCAGTTTTCGGGGTTCCTACGAGCAGTACTTC.

This clone came up once. This chain connects TRBV15 to TRBJ1-1; D remains ambiguous. Germline CDR1 LNHNV, CDR2 YYDKDF (reference sequence). The CDR3 contains 11 residues. Trimming pared 8 bases from V and 2 bases from J, leaving 6 bases between. The CDR3 nucleotides are TGTGCCACCTCCAGCAACACTGAAGCTTTCTTT. It encodes CATSSNTEAFF.

V is TRBV5-1 and J is TRBJ2-7; no definite D call. The V gene lost 4 bases and the J gene lost 4 bases, with 12 bases spanning the gap. Germline V CDR1 and CDR2: SGHRS, YFSETQ. The CDR3 consists of 13 residues. The CDR3 DNA follows: TGCGCCAGCAGCCCCCGAGACCAGTACGAGCAGTACTTC. It encodes CASSPRDQYEQYF.

The chain joins TRBV20-1 to TRBJ2-1; D is possibly TRBD1 (6 bases). Trimming took off 5 bases at V and 10 bases at J, with 9 bases between the two ends. The CDR3 contains 10 residues. Germline V CDR1 and CDR2: DFQATT, SNEGSKA (reference sequence). The CDR3 bases are TGCAGTGCTCCCGACAGGGAGCAGTTCTTC. This encodes CSAPDREQFF.

The V and J genes are TRBV5-4 and TRBJ2-3; 8 positions match TRBD2. CDR1 is SGHNT and CDR2 is YYREEE in the germline V gene (reference sequence). This CDR3 is 14 amino acids long. V shed 3 bases, J shed 5 bases, and the junction held 5 bases outside the gene matches. The chain's CDR3 is CASSSGTSRDTQYF. The DNA of the CDR3 is TGTGCCAGCAGCTCCGGGACTAGTCGAGATACGCAGTATTTT.

V gene TRBV6-1 combines with J gene TRBJ2-7, with TRBD2 matching 11 bases. Germline assignment: CDR1 MNHNS and CDR2 SASEGT. The ends lost 2 bases at V and 0 bases at J; junction bases unmatched: 9. This CDR3 has 18 residues. The DNA of the CDR3 is TGTGCCAGCAGTGAAAATGCTAGCGGGGGGCCTAGCTCCTACGAGCAGTACTTC. Its translation is CASSENASGGPSSYEQYF.

Worth noting for this clone: Its ends do not fully match the called genes, so a read error is possible. The chain carries TRBV27 and TRBJ2-1; D remains unclear. Germline CDR1 reads MNHEY; CDR2 reads SMNVEV (reference sequence). The CDR3 length is 17 residues. CDR3 residues: CASSDTVPVFSNNEQFF. CDR3 coding DNA: TGTGCCAGCAGTGATACCGTCCCGGTGTTCTCCAACAATGAGCAGTTCTTC.

As DNA, the CDR3 is TGTGCCAGCACCCCAGAGGTCTCGAACACCGGGGAGCTGTTTTTT. As protein: CASTPEVSNTGELFF. V usage is TRBV27 and J usage is TRBJ2-2; D gene ambiguous. Germline assignment: CDR1 MNHEY and CDR2 SMNVEV (reference sequence). V was pared by 7 bases and J by 0 bases, with 12 bases between. This CDR3 is built from 15 residues.

This chain joins TRBV4-1 and TRBJ1-3, with D unresolved. V was shortened by 8 bases and J by 5 bases, with 13 bases between the two germline ends. Germline CDR1 MGHRA, CDR2 YSYEKL. The CDR3 is 13 residues long. This chain's CDR3 is CASQPPERNTIYF. The CDR3 DNA follows: TGCGCCAGCCAGCCACCGGAAAGAAACACCATATATTTT.

The V and J genes are TRBV2 and TRBJ1-2; no firm D call. V was shortened by 1 base and J by 7 bases, with 13 bases between the two germline ends. Germline assignment: CDR1 SNHLY and CDR2 FYNNEI. The length of the CDR3 is 14 residues. The DNA of the CDR3 is TGTGCCAGCAGTGAAGACATCTCCTGGGGTGGCTACACCTTC. It encodes CASSEDISWGGYTF.